The 3 T cell receptor beta chains below were found in one sample sequenced in a study of shared clonotypes between healthy human individuals. Here immunoSEQ multiplex PCR was the method, and the copy in TCRdb shows in-frame clones only, minus some. The sample carries 550,000 to 850,000 clones, 72% recorded once. Sequencing was done on a sample of memory CD4+ T cells sorted from blood. The sample's subset: CD45RA-negative fraction. The source is a woman aged 25 to 39 in good health.

The rearrangement links TRBV18 to TRBJ2-5; TRBD1 matches at 7 bases. CDR1 is KGHSH and CDR2 is LQKENI in the germline V gene. CDR3 length: 14 amino acids. The junction had 4 bases not matched to a gene; V was cut back by 2 bases and J by 4 bases. In DNA, the CDR3 is TGTGCCAGCTCACCAGGTACAGGGGTAGAGACCCAGTACTTC. Its translation is CASSPGTGVETQYF.

The genes are TRBV2 and TRBJ1-4; D is undetermined. CDR3 size: 18 residues. V lost 6 bases, J lost 0 bases, and 20 bases lay in between. Germline assignment: CDR1 SNHLY and CDR2 FYNNEI. The CDR3 protein is CASSVRRAGLTTNEKLFF. The CDR3 coding sequence is TGTGCCAGCAGCGTAAGGCGTGCCGGGCTTACAACTAATGAAAAACTGTTTTTT.

The table lists this clone with a count of one. This rearrangement joins TRBV10-3 to TRBJ2-7; D is unclear. V was clipped by 0 bases and J by 3 bases, with 9 bases between them. This CDR3 region has 14 residues. The germline V gene encodes CDR1 ENHRY and CDR2 SYGVKD. CDR3 region: CAISESMDVYEQYF. As DNA, the CDR3 is TGTGCCATCAGTGAGTCTATGGACGTCTACGAGCAGTACTTC.